This T cell receptor beta chain originates from a study of CD8+CD57+ T cells in acquired aplastic anemia. Study-level background: Quantities of DNA derived from sorted CD4+ and CD8+ cells averaged 3.2 ug. On average, healthy donors gave 9 million to 11 million reads for CD4+ cells. The study's findings and limits: Patients were compared with controls for CD8+ Simpson's diversity, and no significant difference emerged. A set of roughly 27 CD8+ CDR3 sequences was shared between patients and controls, and these sequences appeared highly expressed in patients.

Genomic DNA, serving as template, underwent TCR beta VDJ and CDR3 profiling. Via MiXCR, TCRdb re-called the reads, giving one row per CDR3 protein. Among a few hundred thousand distinct CDR3 sequences listed, 55% to 75% were seen once. In regard to this clonotype: Antigen specificity is unknown. One end of the junction fails to match germline, which may point to a read error.

The CDR3 runs to 14 residues. Germline CDR1 is SGHTA and CDR2 is FQGNSA. This TCR came from a human donor in good health, serving as a control. The sample was sorted CD4+, CD8+, or CD8+CD57+ T cells (not recorded which) from PBMCs. This chain uses TRBV7-2 with TRBJ2-1; D might be TRBD2 (6 bases). The CDR3 loop is CASSSRVAAGKEQF. The CDR3 nucleotides read TGTGCCAGCAGCTCCCGAGTAGCGGCGGGCAAGGAGCAGTTC.